The next 5 T cell receptor beta chains were all read from a single sample in a study of post-analysis software for immune sequencing data. Overall study results and limits: TRBV segments more frequent in patients than in controls numbered five and included TRBV5-6, TRBV5-1 and TRBV20-1.

For these receptors, no antigen is known. The TCR beta cDNA libraries contained unique molecular identifiers. A single record per CDR3 protein comes from TCRdb applying MiXCR to the PCR reads. The table has 800,000 to 950,000 distinct CDR3 sequences, approximately 57% seen once. Sequencing was performed on blood. Receptors originate from a girl aged 10-17 years with multiple sclerosis.

The CDR3 here is CASGPGTEAFF. CDR3 DNA: TGTGCCAGCGGCCCGGGCACTGAAGCTTTCTTT. This sequence joins TRBV6-1 and TRBJ1-1; D not resolved. The CDR3 contains 11 residues. With 8 bases removed from V and 4 bases from J, the gap between germline ends came to 8 bases. The germline V gene has CDR1 MNHNS and CDR2 SASEGT.

V usage is TRBV7-9 and J usage is TRBJ2-1; TRBD2 matches at 9 bases. This CDR3 region has 12 residues. Germline trimming cut 4 bases from V and 12 bases from J; bases unmatched to any gene: 4. CDR1 is SEHNR and CDR2 is FQNEAQ in the germline V gene (reference sequence). The DNA of the CDR3 is TGTGCCAGCAGCTCCGGGACTAGCCTGCAGTTCTTC. This gives the protein CASSSGTSLQFF.

The J gene is TRBJ1-2, the V gene TRBV5-5, with TRBD1 as a possible D gene (5 bases). CDR1 and CDR2 (germline): SGHKS, YYEKEE (reference sequence). Trimming stripped 0 bases from V and 4 bases from J, with 13 bases between. CDR3 length equals 15 residues. CDR3 sequence reads: CASSLGRATGYGYTF. In DNA, the CDR3 is TGTGCCAGCAGCTTGGGCAGGGCCACTGGCTATGGCTACACCTTC.

J is TRBJ2-7 and V is TRBV20-1, with TRBD1 matching 9 bases. With 5 bases clipped from V and 5 bases from J, the junction kept 13 bases outside the gene matches. Germline CDR1 and CDR2: DFQATT and SNEGSKA (reference sequence). The CDR3 has 15 amino acids. DNA for the CDR3: TGCAGTGCTCTGCAGTTAGGGACAGGGATCAACGAGCAGTACTTC. It yields the protein CSALQLGTGINEQYF.

The CDR3 sequence: CASSYPGTGFGYTF. In nucleotides, the CDR3 is TGCGCCAGCAGCTACCCCGGGACAGGCTTCGGCTACACCTTC. This chain connects TRBV5-1 to TRBJ1-2; TRBD1 matches 8 bases. CDR3 length equals 14 residues. V was pared by 3 bases and J by 8 bases, with 9 bases of the junction left unmatched. Germline V gene sequence: CDR1 SGHRS, CDR2 YFSETQ.